The 27 T cell receptor beta chains listed next were all sequenced from one sample in a study of T-cell memory formation after mild COVID-19. TCRdb re-called the 5' RACE reads with MiXCR, one entry per CDR3 protein. There are some 200,000 distinct CDR3 sequences in the sample; about a fifth occur only once, and more than 20% lies in the top ten. Sequenced input: PBMCs or a T cell subset sorted from them (not recorded which). The receptors derive from an adult woman who had mild COVID-19 (a few samples of this study predate the infection). Cell type and time point are not known.

This clonotype was seen a handful of times. This chain's CDR3 is CASSLGQADEAFF. The CDR3, as DNA: TGTGCCAGCAGCTTAGGACAGGCTGATGAAGCTTTCTTT. The J gene is TRBJ1-1, the V gene TRBV7-6; weak D call: TRBD1 (6 bases). This CDR3 spans 13 amino acids. Trimming took 1 base from V and 7 from J, leaving 10 bases between them. Germline assignment: CDR1 SGHVS and CDR2 FNYEAQ.

For this clonotype: Being one base from a much bigger clone, this may be a read error. The V gene is TRBV5-1, the J gene TRBJ1-5; weak D call: TRBD1 (5 bases). The length of the CDR3 is 13 residues. Looked up from germline, CDR1 is SGHRS and CDR2 is YFSETQ. The CDR3 reads CASSSVPGQPQNF. In nucleotides, the CDR3 is TGCGCCAGCAGCTCGGTTCCAGGGCAGCCCCAGAATTTT.

This rearrangement joins TRBV14 to TRBJ2-3, with D tentatively TRBD1 (6 bases). The germline gives CDR1 SGHDN, CDR2 FVKESK. The CDR3 loop spans 18 amino acids. V was cut by 4 bases and J by 1 base, with 21 bases left in between. The CDR3 nucleotides read TGTGCCAGCAGCCGAGAAGTCCAGGGGATCCCTGGCACAGATACGCAGTATTTT. Amino acid sequence: CASSREVQGIPGTDTQYF.

This clonotype was recorded a few times. The gene calls are TRBV3-1 and TRBJ2-7; D remains unclear. With 1 base removed from V and 6 bases from J, the gap between germline ends came to 4 bases. In germline, CDR1 is LGHDT, CDR2 YNNKEL (reference sequence). The CDR3 covers 11 residues. In DNA, the CDR3 is TGTGCCAGCAGCCAAGGTCCCGAGCAGTACTTC. Residues: CASSQGPEQYF.

The rearrangement links TRBV7-3 to TRBJ2-4; D unclear. V lost 3 bases and J 0 bases, leaving 12 bases between the germline ends. CDR3 length equals 16 residues. Germline loops: CDR1 SGHTA, CDR2 FQGTGA. The CDR3 DNA is TGTGCCAGCAGCTTTATTCCCGGTACAGCCAAAAACATTCAGTACTTC. As protein: CASSFIPGTAKNIQYF.

The V call is TRBV7-9, the J call TRBJ2-1, with 8 bases fitting TRBD2. In germline, CDR1 is SEHNR, CDR2 FQNEAQ (reference sequence). This CDR3 comprises 15 residues. The V and J ends lost 5 bases and 4 bases, in that order; junction bases with no gene match: 7. The CDR3 DNA is TGTGCCAGCAGCCCTCGGGTAGCGGGGTACAATGAGCAGTTCTTC. Translated: CASSPRVAGYNEQFF.

This chain links TRBV28 with TRBJ2-1, with 13 bases identical to TRBD2. The germline gives CDR1 MDHEN, CDR2 SYDVKM. The junction had 8 bases not matched to a gene; V was cut back by 6 bases and J by 9 bases. This CDR3 has 15 amino acids. Here the CDR3 DNA reads TGTGCCAGCAGAATACTAGCGGGAGGGTCTAGTGAGCAGTTCTTC. Amino acid sequence: CASRILAGGSSEQFF. Looking up the rest from reference TRBV28 and TRBJ2-1 gives the full variable domain: DVKVTQSSRYLVKRTGEKVFLECVQDMDHENMFWYRQDPGLGLRLIYFSYDVKMKEKGDIPEGYSVSREKKERFSLILESASTNQTSMYLCASRILAGGSSEQFFGPGTRLTVL.

The chain has TRBV6-6 and TRBJ2-3; 10 bases agree with TRBD2. V was clipped by 3 bases and J by 2 bases; unmatched bases: 8. Germline values: CDR1 MNHNY, CDR2 SVGAGI (reference sequence). The CDR3 spans 17 residues. Here the CDR3 DNA reads TGTGCCAGCAGTTATCTTGGACTAGCGGATTTCACAGATACGCAGTATTTT. Its translation: CASSYLGLADFTDTQYF.

This rearrangement joins TRBV15 to TRBJ2-3, with D possibly being TRBD2 (5 bases). The V and J ends lost 1 base and 6 bases respectively, with 8 bases between them. The CDR3 consists of 13 residues. Germline CDR1 reads LNHNV; CDR2 reads YYDKDF (reference sequence). The CDR3 sequence: CATSRVSSDTQYF. CDR3 sequence (DNA): TGTGCCACCAGCAGAGTATCTAGCGATACGCAGTATTTT.

This clonotype was counted between two and nine times. The chain has TRBV20-1 and TRBJ2-7, with TRBD1 identical over 8 bases. The CDR3 is 15 residues long. CDR1 is DFQATT, CDR2 SNEGSKA, per germline (reference sequence). V lost 3 bases, J lost 2 bases, and 9 bases stayed unmatched. The DNA of the CDR3 is TGCAGTGCTAGGGAGACAGGGGAGGTGACCTACGAGCAGTACTTC. It is translated as CSARETGEVTYEQYF.

CDR3 region: CASSHIPTARNYEQYF. The CDR3 DNA reads as TGTGCCAGCAGTCATATCCCGACGGCCCGAAACTACGAGCAGTACTTC. J is TRBJ2-7 and V is TRBV7-9; unclear D gene. Trimming cost V 6 bases and J 3 bases, with 21 bases left between them. There are 16 residues in the CDR3. In germline, CDR1 is SEHNR, CDR2 FQNEAQ (reference sequence).

This clonotype was detected a few times. Here the CDR3 DNA reads TGTGCCAGCAGCTGGGGGAACCTTGGCAATCAGCCCCAGCATTTT. Residues: CASSWGNLGNQPQHF. This rearrangement joins TRBV5-5 to TRBJ1-5, with D possibly being TRBD1 (5 bases). V was shortened by 3 bases and J by 2 bases, with 12 bases between the two germline ends. The CDR3 is 15 residues long. Germline CDR1 reads SGHKS; CDR2 reads YYEKEE (reference sequence).

This clonotype was recorded a few times. The chain uses TRBV5-1 and TRBJ2-5, with D tentatively TRBD1 or TRBD2 (5 bases each). This CDR3 has 13 amino acids. Germline V CDR1 and CDR2: SGHRS, YFSETQ. The germline V and J ends were trimmed by 0 bases and 4 bases, with 7 bases remaining between them. The CDR3 loop reads CASSLVGGETQYF. The CDR3 nucleotides are TGCGCCAGCAGCTTGGTTGGGGGAGAGACCCAGTACTTC.

In this sample, this clonotype turned up once. This chain joins TRBV7-9 and TRBJ2-7; a weak D match, TRBD1 (5 bases). Germline CDR1 and CDR2: SEHNR and FQNEAQ (reference sequence). CDR3 length equals 13 residues. V shed 3 bases and J shed 6 bases, with 12 bases lying between them. The chain's CDR3 is CASSLVSGLEQYF. The CDR3 nucleotides read TGTGCCAGCAGCTTGGTATCAGGGCTCGAGCAGTACTTC.

The chain has TRBV7-2 and TRBJ2-5; 10 positions agree with TRBD2. Germline V gene data show CDR1 as SGHTA and CDR2 as FQGNSA. With 6 bases clipped from V and 4 bases from J, the junction kept 8 bases outside the gene matches. CDR3 length: 15 amino acids. For the CDR3, the DNA is TGTGCCAGCAGACTTCTAGCGGGAGCTTCAGAGACCCAGTACTTC. As protein: CASRLLAGASETQYF. Drawing the rest from reference TRBV7-2 and TRBJ2-5, the complete variable domain is GAGVSQSPSNKVTEKGKDVELRCDPISGHTALYWYRQSLGQGLEFLIYFQGNSAPDKSGLPSDRFSAERTGGSVSTLTIQRTQQEDSAVYLCASRLLAGASETQYFGPGTRLLVL.

This clonotype was observed a few times. The V call is TRBV7-6, the J call TRBJ2-3; the D gene is possibly TRBD2 (7 bases). The CDR3 extends over 16 amino acids. Trimming took 4 bases from V and 5 from J, leaving 19 bases between them. CDR1 SGHVS and CDR2 FNYEAQ come from the germline V gene. The CDR3 DNA follows: TGTGCCAGCAGCTCTAGGGTTGCGGGGGCCGGAGATACGCAGTATTTT. Encoded protein: CASSSRVAGAGDTQYF.

The V and J genes are TRBV4-3 and TRBJ2-7, with D perhaps given as TRBD1 or TRBD2 (5 bases each). CDR1 and CDR2 from the germline V gene are LGHNA and YSLEER. V lost 0 bases to trimming and J lost 6 bases, with 9 bases between them. The CDR3 runs 13 residues. In nucleotides, the CDR3 is TGCGCCAGCAGCCAAGAGAGTGGGGGCGAGCAGTACTTC. Translation gives CASSQESGGEQYF.

This chain uses TRBV7-9 with TRBJ1-1; perhaps TRBD1 as D (6 bases). The germline gives CDR1 SEHNR, CDR2 FQNEAQ (reference sequence). There are 16 residues in the CDR3. The V end lost 5 bases, the J end lost 5 bases, and 21 bases lay between the germline ends. The DNA of the CDR3 is TGTGCCAGCAGCGAAGGCAGGGGAATTCCGGGTACTGAAGCTTTCTTT. Protein: CASSEGRGIPGTEAFF.

The chain carries TRBV9 and TRBJ2-7; 9 bases line up with TRBD1. J was trimmed by 4 bases and V by 0 bases; bases with no gene match: 5. CDR1 and CDR2 from the germline V gene are SGDLS and YYNGEE. This CDR3 is 15 amino acids long. This CDR3 reads CASSVAGQGLYEQYF. CDR3 coding DNA: TGTGCCAGCAGCGTAGCGGGACAGGGATTATACGAGCAGTACTTC.

The rearrangement uses TRBV29-1 and TRBJ2-3, with 7 bases identical to TRBD1. Germline CDR1 and CDR2: SQVTM and ANQGSEA. The junction had 4 bases not matched to a gene; V was cut back by 7 bases and J by 6 bases. The CDR3 contains 11 residues. The CDR3 here is CSATGRDTQYF. The DNA of the CDR3 is TGCAGCGCGACAGGGCGGGATACGCAGTATTTT.

The table lists this clonotype with a few counts. This rearrangement joins TRBV7-2 to TRBJ1-2; a possible D gene is TRBD1 (5 bases). CDR3 length equals 13 residues. Germline CDR1 reads SGHTA; CDR2 reads FQGNSA. V was cut by 7 bases and J by 6 bases, with 15 bases left in between. CDR3 sequence reads: CASNTLGRDGYTF. The DNA of the CDR3 is TGTGCCAGCAACACACTGGGCAGGGATGGCTACACCTTC.

The rearrangement joins TRBV4-1 to TRBJ1-4; D remains unclear. The CDR3 covers 15 residues. The V end was cut by 4 bases, the J end by 4 bases, with 13 bases between. Looked up from germline, CDR1 is MGHRA and CDR2 is YSYEKL. The CDR3 protein is CASSRGGLGNEKLFF. The DNA of the CDR3 is TGCGCCAGCAGCCGCGGAGGGCTAGGTAATGAAAAACTGTTTTTT.

This clonotype came up a few times. V and J are TRBV20-1 and TRBJ2-3; TRBD2 agrees at 10 bases. J was trimmed by 2 bases and V by 5 bases; bases with no gene match: 7. Germline V gives CDR1 DFQATT, CDR2 SNEGSKA (reference sequence). The CDR3 is 15 residues long. The CDR3 here is CSAGKGLADTDTQYF. As DNA, the CDR3 is TGCAGTGCTGGTAAAGGACTAGCGGACACAGATACGCAGTATTTT.

This chain connects TRBV12-3 or TRBV12-4 to TRBJ1-1; D unresolved. Trimming took off 4 bases at V and 4 bases at J, with 7 bases between the two ends. The CDR3 runs to 12 residues. CDR3 coding DNA: TGTGCCAGCAGTTCCCACGCCACTGAAGCTTTCTTT. Its protein is CASSSHATEAFF.

The CDR3 spells CASSLGEGYEQYF. CDR3 nucleotide sequence: TGTGCCAGCAGCTTAGGAGAGGGCTACGAGCAGTACTTC. The V call is TRBV11-2, the J call TRBJ2-7, with D possibly being TRBD2 (5 bases). This CDR3 contains 13 residues. The V gene's germline CDR1 is SGHAT and CDR2 FQNNGV. V shed 1 base and J shed 3 bases, with 7 bases lying between them.

This clonotype has only a few counts. The chain has TRBV24-1 and TRBJ2-2; D is undetermined. Trimming took off 7 bases at V and 3 bases at J, with 11 bases between the two ends. CDR3 length: 14 amino acids. CDR1 and CDR2 from the germline V gene are KGHDR and SFDVKD. The CDR3 is CATREDDYTGELFF. The CDR3 coding sequence is TGTGCCACCAGAGAGGACGATTACACCGGGGAGCTGTTTTTT.

The chain joins TRBV4-3 to TRBJ2-7; possible D gene TRBD1, 6 bases. V dropped 4 bases and J dropped 7 bases, with 14 bases sitting between them. From germline, CDR1 is LGHNA and CDR2 YSLEER. The length of the CDR3 is 13 residues. The CDR3 loop reads CASSPRAGEEQYF. CDR3 nucleotide sequence: TGCGCCAGCAGCCCGCGGGCAGGGGAAGAGCAGTACTTC.